This TCR beta chain emerged from a study of blood T cell repertoires in COVID-19. About the study: The cDNA or gDNA used as material had been derived from T cells, B-cell-depleted T cells, or PBMCs.

Cohort placement rested on clinical history that participants reported themselves. The V end lost 6 bases, the J end lost 8 bases, and 19 bases lay between the germline ends. CDR1 and CDR2 from the germline V gene are LNHDA and SQIVND (reference sequence). This CDR3 has 15 residues. TCRdb keeps only in-frame clones here, not all; method: immunoSEQ multiplex PCR. The sample consists of a few hundred thousand clones, over 75% of them appearing once. This clonotype originated in a woman aged 18 to 35 in a cohort exposed to, infected with or recovered from COVID-19 (not recorded which). The chain links TRBV19 to TRBJ1-4; the D is unclear. Sequenced: PBMCs or T cells enriched from blood (not recorded which). CDR3 bases: TGTGCCAGTAGGGGCGGGCGCAGGTCGGAGGAAAAACTGTTTTTT. Its translation is CASRGGRRSEEKLFF.